These 5 T cell receptor beta chains originate from one sample sequenced in a study of sequential checkpoint blockade in melanoma. The treatment here: randomized to nivolumab then ipilimumab (arm A) or the reverse (arm B). Only in-frame clones appear in the TCRdb table, and some are missing; sequencing was by immunoSEQ multiplex PCR. The table includes approximately 21,000 clones, approximately 80% detected once. Sequenced material: CD8+ T cells sorted from blood (inferred from file names), taken from a patient given nivolumab and ipilimumab in sequence. These receptors all come from a human donor with melanoma.

V and J are TRBV5-5 and TRBJ2-7; D unclear. Germline values: CDR1 SGHKS, CDR2 YYEKEE (reference sequence). The length of the CDR3 is 12 residues. Trimming took 1 base from V and 4 from J, leaving 6 bases between them. In DNA form, the CDR3 reads TGTGCCAGCAGCTTGTCCCAGTACGAGCAGTACTTC. Translation: CASSLSQYEQYF.

The rearrangement links TRBV7-2 to TRBJ1-1; D gene unclear. Germline V gene lookup returns CDR1 SGHTA and CDR2 FQGNSA. V lost 4 bases to trimming and J lost 10 bases, with 10 bases between them. The CDR3 runs to 11 residues. The chain's CDR3 is CASSYWNRAFF. The CDR3 DNA is TGTGCCAGCAGCTATTGGAACAGAGCTTTCTTT.

V usage is TRBV19 and J usage is TRBJ1-1, with D uncertain. Germline assignment: CDR1 LNHDA and CDR2 SQIVND (reference sequence). CDR3 length: 14 residues. Trimming took 6 bases from V and 0 from J, leaving 11 bases between them. The CDR3 protein is CASSAEAVNTEAFF. The CDR3 DNA reads as TGTGCCAGTAGCGCCGAGGCAGTGAACACTGAAGCTTTCTTT.

This sequence joins TRBV7-2 and TRBJ2-7; D gene ambiguous. V was clipped by 2 bases and J by 4 bases, with 15 bases between them. The CDR3 has 15 residues. The germline CDR1 and CDR2 sequences are SGHTA and FQGNSA. The CDR3 spells CASSLSTTVLYEQYF. The CDR3 region has the DNA TGTGCCAGCAGCTTATCCACCACGGTCCTTTACGAGCAGTACTTC.

CDR3 DNA: TGTGCCAGCTCACCACGAGGATCATTGGGCGAGCAGTACTTC. Amino acids: CASSPRGSLGEQYF. V and J are TRBV18 and TRBJ2-7; D not certain. V was clipped by 1 base and J by 6 bases, with 13 bases between them. Germline lookup yields CDR1 KGHSH and CDR2 LQKENI. The CDR3 runs to 14 residues.